This TCR beta chain came from a study of cytomegalovirus exposure and HLA in healthy donors. Study context: About 179 million T cells yielded more than 90 million unique TCR beta sequences in earlier analysis. Study-level results: Sequencing likely produced, as an artifact, a cluster of highly shared sequence variants.

60 Vbeta and 13 Jbeta primers were used in PCR. The method was immunoSEQ multiplex PCR; TCRdb's version includes in-frame clones alone and lacks a portion of them. This table holds some 56,000 clones. As for the donors, each was a healthy bone marrow donor. Notes on this clone: Its matching antigen is unknown.

The CDR3 is 15 amino acids. Trimming removed 2 bases from V and 5 bases from J; junction bases left unmatched: 8. Per germline, CDR1 SGDLS and CDR2 YYNGEE. J is TRBJ2-7 and V is TRBV9; 9 bases are shared with TRBD1. The specimen sequenced was PBMCs. This TCR derives from a woman aged 30 to 39 in good health and CMV-seropositive. This CDR3 is CASSVGGDRANEQYF. CDR3 DNA sequence: TGTGCCAGCAGCGTTGGGGGGGACAGGGCCAACGAGCAGTACTTC.